This T cell receptor beta chain was recorded in a study of blood T cell repertoires in COVID-19. On the study more broadly: The analysed material was cDNA or gDNA that came from T cells, B-cell-depleted T cells, or PBMCs.

Cohorts were assigned according to the clinical history that participants reported. Between the trimmed V and J ends, which lost 2 bases and 6 bases, there was a span of 13 bases. The CDR3 is 14 residues long. The germline CDR1 and CDR2 sequences are SGDLS and YYNGEE. In the source study's methods: Amplification of reference gene primers provided the estimated nucleated cell counts. The protocol was immunoSEQ multiplex PCR, while the TCRdb copy is restricted to in-frame clones and leaves out a portion. The DNA was the basis for D and trimming; V, J and clone size are from that table. The repertoire has 500,000 or so clones, roughly 87% of them found once; the top ten carry 0.7%.

Specimen: PBMCs or T cells enriched from blood (not recorded which). This chain uses TRBV9 with TRBJ2-3, with D perhaps TRBD2 (5 bases). The TCR originated in a young woman who had recovered from COVID-19. In DNA form, the CDR3 reads TGTGCCAGCAGCGTTGACCCGGGATGGGATACGCAGTATTTT. Encoded protein: CASSVDPGWDTQYF.